This T cell receptor beta chain originates from a study of TIL therapy for anti-PD-1-resistant metastatic lung cancer (dated by TCRdb to 2020 to 2022). Regarding the study in general: A median age of about 59 years (range about 35-85) and a median tumor PD-L1 proportion score of approximately 6.1% were recorded among enrolled patients. Clonotypes were tracked across tumor, expanded TIL product and serial blood samples by T cell receptor beta sequencing of tumor and peripheral blood. Across the cohort, whole-exome sequencing showed a median non-synonymous tumor mutation burden of under 1.8 mutations per megabase. Most of the cohort had lung adenocarcinoma, including a handful of EGFR-mutant tumors and two ALK-rearranged tumors, and half of the patients were either current or former smokers.

The paper as a whole reports these results and caveats: Compared with baseline intratumoral T cells, expanded TIL cultures were more clonal and less diverse (median clonality 6% vs 31%, p < 0.0001). TIL culture showed high clonal turnover, with many enriched product clones undetected in the baseline tumor, suggesting clonal contraction rather than faithful expansion. Because the cohort was highly selected, with more treatment-naive, never-smoker and oncogene-addicted patients than is typical, generalizability is limited. The study protocol defined all tumor marker inferences as exploratory.

Deletion took 3 bases off V and 6 bases off J, with a span of 13 bases between the germline ends. From the cysteine through the phenylalanine, the CDR3 covers 15 amino acids. Kept here is only the CDR3 DNA, which spans 45 bases and is read in frame from base 1. CDR1 SGDLS and CDR2 YYNGEE are derived from the germline V gene. The time point label, as the study defines it: pre-treatment sample, taken before nivolumab and TIL therapy. Excised metastases, mostly pleural nodules or supraclavicular lymph nodes, were used as baseline tumor samples and were taken from the same resection from which TIL were grown. Tumors were harvested prior to any PD-1/PD-L1 blockade, after which nivolumab was administered to patients, and lymphodepletion, expanded TIL infusion and IL-2 were given to patients who progressed. A phase I trial run at two centers enrolled adults with stage 4 NSCLC between October 2017 and early 2020. Samples came from a single-arm, open-label phase I trial of tumor-infiltrating lymphocyte therapy with nivolumab in advanced non-small cell lung cancer. Portions of each resected tumor were snap-frozen in liquid nitrogen and were stored at -80 degrees C. Tumor regions of interest were chosen on H&E sections by laser-capture macrodissection, pulverized into roughly 14 mg aliquots, and extracted with Qiagen Allprep kits.

This clone has just a few counts. Its cognate antigen has yet to be identified. Base qualities are not at hand, and no much larger clone is one base apart. TCR beta CDR3 regions were amplified from genomic DNA with the immunoSEQ v3 hsTCRB kit using bias-controlled multiplex PCR. TCR libraries were sequenced on an Illumina NextSeq 500 to 1.5 million to 2.5 million read pairs for survey level or roughly 4.5-6.5 million for deep level. In the authors' own workflow: V, D and J genes were assigned, non-productive sequences were removed, and clonality was reported by immunoSEQ Analyzer software. Repertoires were compared by productive Simpson clonality and by the Morisita overlap index of productive TRB rearrangements between infused TIL and blood. Held by TCRdb, this immuneACCESS table contains in-frame sequences only and omits some clones. Under half of the omission traces to an unresolved V gene where checked; the cause of the rest is unknown. V and J calls and clone size are given by that table; D and trimming were obtained from the DNA. Within this sample are 95,000 or so clones, with less than 70% of them counted one time only. 9.5% to 13% of the sample goes to the ten largest clones.

The sequence derives from a person aged 25-80 years with non-small cell lung cancer. The chain is assembled from TRBV9 and TRBJ1-6; no D segment can be confidently identified. The sample here was tumor tissue, taken at baseline. This receptor carries the CDR3 CASSGTGDINSPLHF. The nucleotide sequence is given as TGTGCCAGCAGCGGGACGGGAGATATTAATTCACCCCTCCACTTT.